The rows below give T cell receptor beta chains drawn from one sample of a study of beta chain features in type 1 diabetes. Produced via immunoSEQ multiplex PCR; TCRdb's table is partial and in-frame only. This table holds approximately 250,000 clones, over 9.5% found once. The material sequenced was naive CD4+ T cells from blood. These receptors were obtained from a woman under 30 in good health. Each CDR3 is given with its conserved first and last residue. A D gene is named only where the DNA matches it firmly. Rows may omit the clone size; those that give it use once, few, many or a size class.

d_gene	v_gene	len	j_gene	abundance	CDR3aa	CDR3nt
TRBD1	TRBV5-1	15	TRBJ1-4	few	CASSLVGTGDEKLFF	TGCGCCAGCAGCTTGGTGGGGACAGGGGATGAAAAACTGTTTTTT
TRBD1	TRBV7-2	15	TRBJ2-1	few	CASSLGQGAYNEQFF	TGTGCCAGCAGCTTAGGACAGGGGGCCTACAATGAGCAGTTCTTC
TRBD1	TRBV23-1	17	TRBJ1-2	few	CASSPQTGTGANYGYTF	TGCGCCAGCAGTCCGCAAACCGGGACAGGGGCCAACTATGGCTACACCTTC
.	TRBV5-4	16	TRBJ1-1	.	CASSLAVGARGTEAFF	TGTGCCAGCAGCTTGGCCGTTGGCGCCCGCGGCACTGAAGCTTTCTTT
TRBD1	TRBV7-9	13	TRBJ1-5	few	CASSQQGAQPQHF	TGTGCCAGCAGCCAACAGGGGGCCCAGCCCCAGCATTTT
TRBD2	TRBV10-3	18	TRBJ2-3	.	CAISDRGLAGVSTDTQYF	TGTGCCATCAGTGACCGCGGACTAGCGGGGGTGAGCACAGATACGCAGTATTTT
.	TRBV7-7	13	TRBJ2-3	.	CASSTTWGETQYF	TGTGCCAGCAGCACCACCTGGGGGGAAACGCAGTATTTT
TRBD1	TRBV6-5	15	TRBJ1-6	.	CASSYSWTGDSPLHF	TGTGCCAGCAGTTACTCGTGGACAGGTGATTCACCCCTCCACTTT
TRBD1	TRBV7-2	14	TRBJ2-7	.	CASSRTGLSYEQYF	TGTGCCAGCAGCCGGACAGGCCTAAGCTACGAGCAGTACTTC
.	TRBV30	14	TRBJ1-1	few	CAWSPRRGNTEAFF	TGTGCCTGGAGTCCCCGAAGGGGGAACACTGAAGCTTTCTTT
TRBD1	TRBV23-1	16	TRBJ1-1	many	CASSRTYRGQGTEAFF	TGCGCCAGCAGTCGGACCTACAGGGGGCAGGGGACTGAAGCTTTCTTT
TRBD2	TRBV5-1	16	TRBJ2-3	few	CASSSGGADSTDTQYF	TGCGCCAGCAGCAGCGGGGGGGCCGATAGCACAGATACGCAGTATTTT
.	TRBV19	14	TRBJ1-1	.	CASSVQGWVTEAFF	TGTGCCAGTAGCGTGCAGGGATGGGTCACTGAAGCTTTCTTT
.	TRBV7-8	13	TRBJ1-1	few	CASTGSLNTEAFF	TGTGCCAGCACTGGCAGTTTGAACACTGAAGCTTTCTTT
.	TRBV6-6	15	TRBJ1-2	.	CASRQLLRFAYGYTF	TGTGCCAGCCGACAGCTTTTGCGGTTCGCTTATGGCTACACCTTC
.	TRBV5-1	14	TRBJ2-1	few	CASSLSPGYNEQFF	TGCGCCAGCAGCTTGTCTCCGGGTTACAATGAGCAGTTCTTC
TRBD2	TRBV27	16	TRBJ2-7	.	CASIRSPREGRYEQYF	TGTGCCAGCATCCGGAGTCCCCGGGAGGGCCGGTACGAGCAGTACTTC
TRBD2	TRBV2	12	TRBJ2-7	.	CAILGGTYEQYF	TGTGCCATCCTCGGGGGGACCTACGAGCAGTACTTC
.	TRBV27	17	TRBJ1-5	few	CASSPVRAGVSNQPQHF	TGTGCCAGCAGTCCCGTCCGGGCAGGGGTAAGCAATCAGCCCCAGCATTTT
.	TRBV7-2	13	TRBJ1-1	few	CASREGMNTEAFF	TGTGCCAGCAGAGAGGGCATGAACACTGAAGCTTTCTTT
TRBD1	TRBV7-2	16	TRBJ1-2	.	CASKGTMDRWAYGYTF	TGTGCCAGCAAGGGGACGATGGACAGGTGGGCCTATGGCTACACCTTC
.	TRBV30	17	TRBJ2-3	.	CAWSSTRISDFTDTQYF	TGTGCCTGGAGTTCAACTCGGATTAGCGACTTCACAGATACGCAGTATTTT
.	TRBV12-5	16	TRBJ1-1	.	CASGLVPPGQSNVAFF	TGTGCTAGTGGTTTGGTACCCCCAGGGCAGAGCAACGTCGCTTTCTTT
TRBD1	TRBV5-1	13	TRBJ2-7	few	CASSLGTGTEQYF	TGCGCCAGCAGCTTGGGGACAGGGACCGAGCAGTACTTC
.	TRBV30	12	TRBJ1-1	.	CAWMTSNTEAFF	TGTGCCTGGATGACATCAAACACTGAAGCTTTCTTT
TRBD2	TRBV5-6	14	TRBJ2-1	.	CASSPTSGRNEQFF	TGTGCCAGCAGCCCGACTAGCGGGAGGAATGAGCAGTTCTTC
.	TRBV2	13	TRBJ2-7	.	CASLPQAPYEQYF	TGTGCCTCTCTCCCCCAGGCCCCCTACGAGCAGTACTTC
TRBD2	TRBV18	15	TRBJ2-1	few	CASSRAIAGDNEQFF	TGTGCCAGCTCACGGGCCATAGCGGGGGACAATGAGCAGTTCTTC
TRBD2	TRBV5-1	17	TRBJ2-2	.	CASSSGLAGKFSGELFF	TGCGCCAGCAGCTCGGGACTAGCGGGAAAGTTCTCCGGGGAGCTGTTTTTT